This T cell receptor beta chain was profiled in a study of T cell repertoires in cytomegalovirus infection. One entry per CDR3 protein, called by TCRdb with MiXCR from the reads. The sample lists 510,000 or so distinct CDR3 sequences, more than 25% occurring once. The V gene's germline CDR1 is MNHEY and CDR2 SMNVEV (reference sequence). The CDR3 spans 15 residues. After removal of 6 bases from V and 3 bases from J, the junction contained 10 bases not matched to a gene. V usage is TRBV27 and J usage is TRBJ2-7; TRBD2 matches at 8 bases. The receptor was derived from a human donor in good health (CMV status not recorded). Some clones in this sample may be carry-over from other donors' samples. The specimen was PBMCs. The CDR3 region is CASRRSGTSYYEQYF. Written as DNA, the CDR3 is TGTGCCAGCAGAAGATCCGGGACTAGTTACTACGAGCAGTACTTC.